These 5 T cell receptor beta chains came from one sample sequenced in a study of T cells in localized non-small cell lung cancer (dated by TCRdb to 2018 to 2020). The library was built by means of the immunoSEQ multiplex PCR assay. The table was pulled from immuneACCESS by TCRdb, which kept in-frame rearrangements only. Such tables lose some clones; where checked, under half of the loss comes from unresolved V genes, and the rest has no known cause. The sample records 45,000 to 55,000 clones, roughly 77% of which are singletons. The ten biggest clones cover roughly a sixth of the sample. The sequences come from peripheral blood, collected before any cancer treatment. These receptors were collected from a man aged 40 to 70 with stage I squamous cell lung carcinoma.

The V and J genes are TRBV5-8 and TRBJ2-7, with D perhaps matching TRBD1 (6 bases). Looked up from germline, CDR1 is SGHTS and CDR2 is YDEGEE. CDR3 length: 13 residues. Trimming took 7 bases from V and 4 from J, leaving 15 bases between them. The CDR3 coding sequence is TGTGCCAGCGCTCTAGCCGGGACATACGAGCAGTACTTC. This codes for CASALAGTYEQYF.

This sequence joins TRBV6-1 and TRBJ2-4; 7 nucleotides align to TRBD1. The CDR3 extends over 12 amino acids. J gave up 8 bases and V 8 bases, and 6 bases lay outside the gene matches. Germline lookup yields CDR1 MNHNS and CDR2 SASEGT. The CDR3 bases are TGTGCCAGCGTAGACAGGGAAGACATTCAGTACTTC. Translating it yields CASVDREDIQYF.

J is TRBJ1-5 and V is TRBV4-2; D remains unclear. The ends were cut back, 0 bases at V and 5 bases at J, with 20 bases in the middle. CDR1 is LGHNA and CDR2 is YNFKEQ in the germline V gene. The CDR3 covers 18 residues. The CDR3 coding sequence is TGTGCCAGCAGCCAAGAGGGCTCATGGACCCAGGCTTATCAGCCCCAGCATTTT. It codes for CASSQEGSWTQAYQPQHF.

In DNA, the CDR3 is TGTGCCAGCAGCGTAGATGAGAGCTCCTATAATTCACCCCTCCACTTT. It yields the protein CASSVDESSYNSPLHF. The gene calls are TRBV9 and TRBJ1-6; D is unclear. V was trimmed by 0 bases and J by 0 bases, leaving 7 bases between them. In germline, CDR1 is SGDLS, CDR2 YYNGEE. The length of the CDR3 is 16 residues.

J is TRBJ1-1 and V is TRBV28; 10 bases fit TRBD1. The germline gives CDR1 MDHEN, CDR2 SYDVKM. This CDR3 has 15 residues. J lost 7 bases, V lost 8 bases, and 13 bases had no gene match. CDR3 amino acids: CASGEGQGGRGEAFF. The CDR3 DNA is TGTGCCAGCGGGGAAGGACAGGGGGGCAGAGGTGAAGCTTTCTTT.